This is a list of T cell receptor beta chains from one sample in a study of OX40 agonist ivuxolimab in advanced cancers. Assay used: immunoSEQ multiplex PCR; TCRdb lists only in-frame clones, some missing. Of 70,000 to 90,000 clones listed, about 89% are singletons. The sample consisted of CD4+ or CD8+ T cells sorted from blood, taken in a trial of the OX40 agonist ivuxolimab. The receptors were gathered from an adult with an advanced solid tumor such as melanoma, head and neck, liver or kidney cancer. Both conserved end residues are part of each CDR3. The order of the fields is J gene, D gene, clone size, V gene, CDR3 DNA, CDR3 protein. D genes are given only for firm matches. Size values are once, few and many counts, or a class for expanded clones, and some rows have none.

TRBJ1-1 . . TRBV6-6 TGTGCCAGCAGTTACTCGAACCAGGGGATGAACACTGAAGCTTTCTTT CASSYSNQGMNTEAFF
TRBJ2-1 . once TRBV9 TGTGCCAGCAGCGACGGGACGGTCTCCTACAATGAGCAGTTCTTC CASSDGTVSYNEQFF
TRBJ1-6 . . TRBV30 TGTGCCTGGAGTGTCTTAGAGTTTGACGACCTCCACTTT CAWSVLEFDDLHF
TRBJ2-6 . . TRBV2 TGTGCCAGCACTGGGGAGGACTCTGGGGCCAACGTCCTGACTTTC CASTGEDSGANVLTF
TRBJ1-2 . . TRBV4-1 TGCGCCAGCAGCCCTCCCGACGGAGCCACTACTCTTTGGGAGGGCTACACCTTC CASSPPDGATTLWEGYTF
TRBJ2-5 . . TRBV30 TGTGCCTGGAGTGGCCTCCAAGAGACCCAGTACTTC CAWSGLQETQYF
TRBJ1-4 . . TRBV15 TGTGCCACCAGCAGAGGCCAGAATGAAAAACTGTTTTTT CATSRGQNEKLFF
TRBJ2-1 . . TRBV9 TGTGCCAGCAGCGCGCCCCCGGGGGGCCTCTACAATGAGCAGTTCTTC CASSAPPGGLYNEQFF
TRBJ1-1 TRBD1 . TRBV28 TGTGCCAGCAGTTTCCGAGCAGGGGGCACTGAAGCTTTCTTT CASSFRAGGTEAFF
TRBJ1-1 . . TRBV7-9 TGTGCCAGCAGCTCGGGTGTCTGGGTTGAAGCTTTCTTT CASSSGVWVEAFF
TRBJ2-3 . . TRBV27 TGTGCCAGCAGTTTTCAGGGAGCCGGATTGTCAGATACGCAGTATTTT CASSFQGAGLSDTQYF
TRBJ1-1 . once TRBV4-3 TGCGCCAGCAGCGCTCAGGGATTCTCAGCCACTGAAGCTTTCTTT CASSAQGFSATEAFF
TRBJ2-2 . . TRBV5-6 TGTGCCAGCAGCTTGGGTGGGTTCACCGGGGAGCTGTTTTTT CASSLGGFTGELFF
TRBJ2-1 TRBD2 . TRBV13 TGTGCCAGCAGCCCGGGGCTAGCGGGAGTAGGGGAGCAGTTCTTC CASSPGLAGVGEQFF
TRBJ2-7 . . TRBV11-2 TGTGCCAGCAGCACCCCGACAGCCTACGAGCAGTACTTC CASSTPTAYEQYF
TRBJ1-2 . . TRBV6-5 TGTGCCAGCAGTTTACCAGGGCCTGAGGGCTACACCTTC CASSLPGPEGYTF
TRBJ1-2 . . TRBV6-5 TGTGCCAGCAGTTACGCAGGTTTTACCTATGGCTACACCTTC CASSYAGFTYGYTF
TRBJ2-7 . . TRBV4-3 TGCGCCAGCAGCCGGATCCTAGATGGCGAGCAGTACTTC CASSRILDGEQYF
TRBJ1-2 . . TRBV30 TGTGCCTGGAGGAGGGTAGGTCGGTACTATGGCTACACCTTC CAWRRVGRYYGYTF
TRBJ1-6 TRBD1 . TRBV28 TGTGCCAGCAGCCGTCGGACAGGGGGAATGCAATCACCCCTCCACTTT CASSRRTGGMQSPLHF
TRBJ1-3 . . TRBV4-2 TGTGCCAGCAGCCTTGGGGCCAGCTCTGGAAACACCATATATTTT CASSLGASSGNTIYF